This T cell receptor (beta chain) was captured by sequencing in a study of human T cells and chemical hapten exposure. On the study more broadly: Small pooled library volume differences chiefly drove per-sample TCR yield variation. Study conclusions and caveats: Counts of TCRs above 1 in 1000 frequency stayed unchanged with DPC sensitization.

With respect to this clonotype: Its specificity is not known.

J gave up 5 bases and V 2 bases, and 6 bases lay outside the gene matches. Germline CDR1 SGHNT, CDR2 YYREEE (reference sequence). CDR3 size: 15 residues. Total RNA came from unfractionated whole blood. The library gave individual cDNA molecules unique molecular identifiers. TCRdb reanalysed the 5' RACE reads using MiXCR and keeps one entry per CDR3 protein. The table records about 140,000 distinct CDR3 sequences, roughly 4.1% of them present only once. The clonotype was recovered from a female donor in good health. The chain has TRBV5-4 and TRBJ2-1; 8 bases match TRBD1. The CDR3: CASSFETGVDNEQFF. Written as DNA, the CDR3 is TGTGCCAGCAGCTTCGAGACAGGGGTCGACAATGAGCAGTTCTTC.